The sequence of this TCR beta chain was determined in a study of T cell repertoires in cytomegalovirus infection. Study-wide context: Indications came from public TCR beta signatures; they pointed to CMV infection and to a matching HLA type.

MiXCR, run by TCRdb on the reads, gives a single entry per CDR3 protein. The sample contains about 450,000 distinct CDR3 sequences, 30% to 40% of which appear only once. Findings and limits, study-wide: What dominated the ex vivo response were HLA-C-restricted CMV-specific TCR beta clonotypes. The study identified carriers of CMV plus the relevant HLA from cumulative public TCR beta family frequency.

A few counts support this clonotype. The target antigen is unknown. The CDR3 length is 14 residues. After removal of 5 bases from V and 0 bases from J, the junction contained 3 bases not matched to a gene. The germline V gene encodes CDR1 SEHNR and CDR2 FQNEAQ (reference sequence). Material: PBMCs. This receptor was taken from a human donor in good health (CMV status not recorded). Some clones in this sample may be carry-over from other donors' samples. This chain uses TRBV7-9 with TRBJ2-5; 7 bases are shared with TRBD1. The DNA for the CDR3 is TGTGCCAGCAGCACGGGACAGTACCAAGAGACCCAGTACTTC. It translates to CASSTGQYQETQYF. The whole variable domain, filled in from reference TRBV7-9 and TRBJ2-5, reads DTGVSQNPRHKITKRGQNVTFRCDPISEHNRLYWYRQTLGQGPEFLTYFQNEAQLEKSRLLSDRFSAERPKGSFSTLEIQRTEQGDSAMYLCASSTGQYQETQYFGPGTRLLVL.